This TCR beta chain was obtained from a study of blood T cell repertoires in COVID-19. Germline V gene sequence: CDR1 MNHEY, CDR2 SMNVEV (reference sequence). Trimming took off 3 bases at V and 6 bases at J, with 26 bases between the two ends. The CDR3 is made up of 18 amino acids. Only in-frame clones appear in the TCRdb table, and some are missing; sequencing was by immunoSEQ multiplex PCR. Here the sample spans 80,000 to 100,000 clones, 82% being singletons. Sequenced: peripheral blood. The rearrangement uses TRBV27 and TRBJ1-2; possibly TRBD1 for D (5 bases). The receptor comes from a man between 70 and 80 years old with active or convalescent COVID-19. DNA for the CDR3: TGTGCCAGCAGTTTCCTCGGACAAGGAAAGGGGTGGGTTAATGGCTACACCTTC. It specifies CASSFLGQGKGWVNGYTF.